This passage covers 29 T cell receptor beta chains from one sample sequenced in a study of post-analysis software for immune sequencing data. Unique molecular identifiers were carried by the TCR beta cDNA libraries. TCRdb ran MiXCR on the PCR reads and lists one entry per CDR3 protein. The sample records some 890,000 distinct CDR3 sequences, approximately 57% being singletons. General study points: The five TRBV segments detected at higher frequency in patients than in controls included TRBV5-6, TRBV5-1 and TRBV20-1.

These receptors have no identified antigens. Specimen: blood. All receptors come from a girl aged 5 to 17 with multiple sclerosis.

This clonotype appeared a few times. The genes are TRBV6-6 and TRBJ1-2; 7 nucleotides match TRBD1. V lost 6 bases and J lost 7; bases outside the gene matches: 8. The CDR3 has 13 amino acids. The germline V gene has CDR1 MNHNY and CDR2 SVGAGI (reference sequence). Here the CDR3 reads CASSPGTAAGYTF. In nucleotides, the CDR3 is TGTGCCAGCAGCCCTGGGACAGCCGCTGGCTACACCTTC.

J is TRBJ2-1 and V is TRBV2, with D unresolved. Germline-derived CDR1 and CDR2 are SNHLY and FYNNEI. This CDR3 is built from 14 residues. V lost 4 bases to trimming and J lost 12 bases, with 19 bases between them. The CDR3 bases are TGTGCCAGCAGTGGTTTGCAGGTCGTAACGGGGCAGTTCTTC. Translating gives CASSGLQVVTGQFF.

The rearrangement links TRBV6-5 to TRBJ1-2, with 10 positions matching TRBD1. The CDR3 covers 16 residues. With 2 bases clipped from V and 4 bases from J, the junction kept 7 bases outside the gene matches. CDR1 MNHEY and CDR2 SVGAGI come from the germline V gene. The CDR3 bases are TGTGCCAGCAGTTACCAGGGGACAGGGGAAGGCTATGGCTACACCTTC. Translating it yields CASSYQGTGEGYGYTF.

The CDR3: CASSVQSHTSGIHNEQFF. The CDR3 nucleotides read TGTGCCAGCAGCGTACAATCCCATACTAGCGGGATCCACAATGAGCAGTTCTTC. This sequence joins TRBV9 and TRBJ2-1; TRBD2 agrees at 10 bases. The junction had 12 bases not matched to a gene; V was cut back by 1 base and J by 5 bases. The CDR3 is 18 residues long. In germline, CDR1 is SGDLS, CDR2 YYNGEE.

The gene calls are TRBV29-1 and TRBJ2-1, with D unclear. The CDR3 length is 16 residues. V dropped 1 base and J dropped 4 bases, with 17 bases sitting between them. Germline V lookup: CDR1 SQVTM, CDR2 ANQGSEA. The CDR3 nucleotides are TGCAGCGTTGAAGTTAGGGCAGAAGTTCCTTACAATGAGCAGTTCTTC. Amino acids: CSVEVRAEVPYNEQFF.

The chain couples TRBV20-1 to TRBJ1-1; weak D call: TRBD1 (6 bases). The CDR3 extends over 13 amino acids. Per germline, CDR1 DFQATT and CDR2 SNEGSKA (reference sequence). The V gene lost 2 bases and the J gene lost 4 bases, with 11 bases spanning the gap. The CDR3 loop is CSARRGSGTEAFF. Written as DNA, the CDR3 is TGCAGTGCTAGAAGGGGGTCCGGCACTGAAGCTTTCTTT.

V and J are TRBV5-1 and TRBJ1-1, with D unclear. This CDR3 comprises 12 residues. Trimming took 1 base from V and 6 from J, leaving 7 bases between them. The V gene's germline CDR1 is SGHRS and CDR2 YFSETQ. The CDR3, as DNA: TGCGCCAGCAGCTTGAGACCCCCTGAAGCTTTCTTT. Encoded protein: CASSLRPPEAFF.

V and J are TRBV29-1 and TRBJ1-1; no clear D. The CDR3 length is 9 residues. Germline CDR1 and CDR2: SQVTM and ANQGSEA. The germline V and J ends were trimmed by 3 bases and 8 bases, with 4 bases remaining between them. The CDR3 DNA follows: TGCAGCGTTGAGGAAGAAGCTTTCTTT. Its translation is CSVEEEAFF.

This clonotype was counted once. The rearrangement uses TRBV21-1 and TRBJ2-4; the listed D gene, TRBD1, was not tested against the DNA. The tail of the sequence fits TRBJ2-7 better, so the J call may be wrong. TRBV21-1 is flagged as a pseudogene. The CDR3 is 17 amino acids. CDR3 protein: CASSEKAGQGRNYEQYF. As DNA, the CDR3 is TGTGCCAGCAGCGAAAAGGCTGGACAGGGCCGAAACTACGAGCAGTACTTC.

This sequence joins TRBV30 and TRBJ2-1, with TRBD2 identical over 7 bases. Germline values: CDR1 GTSNPN, CDR2 SVGIG (reference sequence). This CDR3 spans 13 amino acids. The junction had 7 bases not matched to a gene; V was cut back by 5 bases and J by 6 bases. DNA of the CDR3: TGTGCCTGGGGGAGGGCCCTTGGCAATGAGCAGTTCTTC. Translated, it gives CAWGRALGNEQFF.

This clonotype showed up just a few times. This chain connects TRBV7-2 to TRBJ2-5; TRBD2 aligns across 10 bases. Germline CDR1 reads SGHTA; CDR2 reads FQGNSA. This CDR3 is built from 16 residues. The trim removed 5 bases at V and 5 bases at J, leaving 11 bases unmatched. The CDR3 spells CASSPRTSGKEETQYF. The CDR3 bases are TGTGCCAGCAGCCCGCGGACTAGCGGAAAAGAGGAGACCCAGTACTTC.

This clonotype was seen a few times. The chain couples TRBV20-1 to TRBJ2-3; TRBD2 agrees at 12 bases. This CDR3 spans 15 amino acids. In germline, CDR1 is DFQATT, CDR2 SNEGSKA (reference sequence). V was pared by 8 bases and J by 6 bases, with 12 bases of the junction left unmatched. This CDR3 is CSPPPLAGGPDTQYF. DNA for the CDR3: TGCAGTCCCCCGCCCCTAGCGGGAGGGCCCGATACGCAGTATTTT.

The V gene is TRBV12-3 or TRBV12-4, the J gene TRBJ2-1; TRBD1 or TRBD2 may be the D gene (5 bases each). The CDR3 extends over 16 amino acids. V gave up 6 bases and J gave up 0 bases, with 15 bases separating them. The CDR3 is CASSPGRSSSYNEQFF. In DNA form, the CDR3 reads TGTGCCAGCAGCCCGGGACGGTCGAGCTCCTACAATGAGCAGTTCTTC.

This chain links TRBV5-1 with TRBJ2-1; D gene uncertain. The V gene lost 0 bases and the J gene lost 5 bases, with 12 bases spanning the gap. Germline V gene data show CDR1 as SGHRS and CDR2 as YFSETQ. This CDR3 region has 15 residues. This CDR3 reads CASSLAGVANNEQFF. Written as DNA, the CDR3 is TGCGCCAGCAGCTTGGCCGGAGTAGCTAACAATGAGCAGTTCTTC.

J is TRBJ2-7 and V is TRBV7-2, with 11 bases identical to TRBD2. V dropped 2 bases and J dropped 7; count of bases not matched to a gene: 4. The CDR3 totals 14 residues. Per germline, CDR1 SGHTA and CDR2 FQGNSA. CDR3 residues: CASSLLRTSGEQYF. The CDR3 nucleotides read TGTGCCAGCAGCTTACTCCGGACTAGCGGGGAGCAGTACTTC.

This clonotype occurred a few times. This chain links TRBV6-5 with TRBJ1-2, with D uncertain. V was cut by 4 bases and J by 1 base, with 16 bases left in between. This CDR3 region has 16 residues. Germline V gives CDR1 MNHEY, CDR2 SVGAGI. The CDR3 loop is CASSSPREDFNYGYTF. The DNA of the CDR3 is TGTGCCAGCAGTTCCCCAAGGGAGGACTTTAACTATGGCTACACCTTC.

The chain is built from TRBV6-2 or TRBV6-3 and TRBJ1-2, with a tentative D call TRBD1 (5 bases). The CDR3 is made up of 13 amino acids. Germline V CDR1 and CDR2: MNHEY, SVGEGT. Trimming cost V 7 bases and J 7 bases, with 16 bases left between them. The CDR3: CASTYGQGSGYTF. DNA for the CDR3: TGTGCCAGCACCTACGGTCAGGGCAGTGGCTACACCTTC.

The CDR3 region has the DNA TGTGCCAGCAGCCAAGAGTGGGGAAAGAACACTGAAGCTTTCTTT. Its translation is CASSQEWGKNTEAFF. J is TRBJ1-1 and V is TRBV3-1; D unclear. The germline CDR1 and CDR2 sequences are LGHDT and YNNKEL (reference sequence). The CDR3 length is 15 residues. V was trimmed by 0 bases and J by 1 base, leaving 9 bases between them.

This clonotype has just a few counts. The chain links TRBV6-5 to TRBJ2-1; no clear D gene. The V gene lost 5 bases and the J gene lost 4 bases, with 12 bases spanning the gap. The CDR3 sequence is 14 residues long. Per the germline V gene, CDR1 is MNHEY and CDR2 is SVGAGI. The CDR3, as DNA: TGTGCCAGCAGTCCGACACGGACGTACAATGAGCAGTTCTTC. It translates to CASSPTRTYNEQFF.

In this sample, this clonotype turned up a few times. The rearrangement joins TRBV29-1 to TRBJ1-2; D might be TRBD1 (5 bases). The germline V and J ends were trimmed by 4 bases and 2 bases, with 20 bases remaining between them. Germline CDR1 and CDR2: SQVTM and ANQGSEA. This CDR3 region has 16 residues. CDR3 nucleotides: TGCAGCGTTGGGCTTGGGGCCAGGGAGGTGAACTATGGCTACACCTTC. Amino acids: CSVGLGAREVNYGYTF.

This clonotype was counted a few times. Written as DNA, the CDR3 is TGCAGTGCTAGACCCGGCCGGGGGGTGGGCAATCAGCCCCAGCATTTT. Its protein product is CSARPGRGVGNQPQHF. The chain couples TRBV20-1 to TRBJ1-5, with D possibly matching TRBD1 (5 bases). Germline V gene sequence: CDR1 DFQATT, CDR2 SNEGSKA (reference sequence). The CDR3 has 16 residues. The V end was cut by 2 bases, the J end by 2 bases, with 16 bases between.

The rearrangement joins TRBV29-1 to TRBJ2-5; D possibly corresponds to TRBD2 (6 bases). V was clipped by 7 bases and J by 9 bases, with 21 bases between them. The CDR3 has 13 amino acids. CDR1 and CDR2 from the germline V gene are SQVTM and ANQGSEA. CDR3 loop: CSGGTGGMRAQYF. The CDR3 DNA follows: TGCAGCGGTGGGACTGGTGGTATGAGGGCCCAGTACTTC.

This clonotype has only one observation. The V call is TRBV6-6, the J call TRBJ1-2, with no clear D. Per the germline V gene, CDR1 is MNHNY and CDR2 is SVGAGI (reference sequence). V was clipped by 5 bases and J by 8 bases, with 12 bases between them. This CDR3 has 12 residues. CDR3 loop: CASSISTLGYTF. CDR3 DNA sequence: TGTGCCAGCAGTATTTCGACGTTGGGCTACACCTTC.

The chain joins TRBV9 to TRBJ2-4; tentatively, D is TRBD1 (5 bases). The J call is in doubt because the DNA end fits TRBJ2-7 better. Germline assignment: CDR1 SGDLS and CDR2 YYNGEE. The CDR3 sequence is 13 residues long. The CDR3 DNA reads as TGTGCCAGCAGCGTGGGGCCTGCCTACGAGCAGTACTTC. It codes for CASSVGPAYEQYF.

The chain employs TRBV28 and TRBJ1-2; 7 positions match TRBD1. The CDR3 spans 14 residues. Per germline, CDR1 MDHEN and CDR2 SYDVKM. V trimming: 5 bases; J trimming: 6 bases; junction bases outside the gene matches: 9. CDR3 nucleotide sequence: TGTGCCAGCAGTCCCGCCGGGACAGTTAATGGCTACACCTTC. This encodes CASSPAGTVNGYTF.

The chain employs TRBV12-3 or TRBV12-4 and TRBJ2-7; D is unclear. The CDR3 length is 13 residues. V was clipped by 7 bases and J by 0 bases, with 10 bases between them. CDR3 region: CASNLNDSYEQYF. As DNA, the CDR3 is TGTGCCAGCAATTTGAACGACTCCTACGAGCAGTACTTC.

This clonotype was seen only a few times. V gene TRBV10-3 combines with J gene TRBJ2-2, with a tentative D call TRBD2 (6 bases). This CDR3 region has 16 residues. CDR1 is ENHRY and CDR2 is SYGVKD in the germline V gene. V was pared by 4 bases and J by 4 bases, with 16 bases between. The CDR3 bases are TGTGCCATCAGTGGAGCGCGGGATTGGGGCACCGGGGAGCTGTTTTTT. Translated: CAISGARDWGTGELFF.

The table lists this clonotype with a few counts. This rearrangement joins TRBV20-1 to TRBJ1-2, with 7 bases that match TRBD1. This CDR3 comprises 10 residues. With 6 bases clipped from V and 11 bases from J, the junction kept 6 bases outside the gene matches. The V gene's germline CDR1 is DFQATT and CDR2 SNEGSKA (reference sequence). CDR3 region: CSAGQPGYTF. CDR3 coding DNA: TGCAGTGCGGGACAGCCAGGGTACACCTTC.

The table lists this clonotype with many counts. Compared with germline, one end of the junction differs, possibly owing to a read error. CDR3 protein: CASSFLQETQYF. For the CDR3, the DNA is TGCGCCAGCAGCTTTTTACAAGAGACCCAGTACTTC. This chain joins TRBV12-3 or TRBV12-4 and TRBJ2-5, with D uncertain. The CDR3 is made up of 12 amino acids.